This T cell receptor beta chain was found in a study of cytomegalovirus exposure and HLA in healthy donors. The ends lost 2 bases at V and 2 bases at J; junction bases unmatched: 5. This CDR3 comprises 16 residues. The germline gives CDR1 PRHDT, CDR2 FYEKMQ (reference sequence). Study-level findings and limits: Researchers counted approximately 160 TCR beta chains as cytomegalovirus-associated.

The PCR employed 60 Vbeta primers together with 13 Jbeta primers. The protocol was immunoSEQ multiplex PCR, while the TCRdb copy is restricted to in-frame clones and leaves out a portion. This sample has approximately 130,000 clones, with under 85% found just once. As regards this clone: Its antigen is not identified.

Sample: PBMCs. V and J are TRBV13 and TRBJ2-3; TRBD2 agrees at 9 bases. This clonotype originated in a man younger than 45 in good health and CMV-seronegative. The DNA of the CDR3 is TGTGCCAGCAGCTTAAAAGCGGGAGGCCTCACAGATACGCAGTATTTT. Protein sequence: CASSLKAGGLTDTQYF.